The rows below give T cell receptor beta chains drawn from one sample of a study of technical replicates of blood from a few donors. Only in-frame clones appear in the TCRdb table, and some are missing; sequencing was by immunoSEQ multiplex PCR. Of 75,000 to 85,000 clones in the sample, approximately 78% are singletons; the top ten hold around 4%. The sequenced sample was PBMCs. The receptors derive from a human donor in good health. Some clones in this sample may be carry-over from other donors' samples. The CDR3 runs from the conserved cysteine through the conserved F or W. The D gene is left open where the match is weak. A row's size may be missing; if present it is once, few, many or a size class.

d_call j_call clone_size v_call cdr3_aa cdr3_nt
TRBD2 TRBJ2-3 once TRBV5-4 CASSLTSGATDTQYF TGTGCCAGCAGCTTGACTAGCGGAGCCACAGATACGCAGTATTTT
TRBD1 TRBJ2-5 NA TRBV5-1 CASSLQGGTGLGETQYF TGCGCCAGCAGCTTGCAAGGAGGGACAGGGCTTGGCGAGACCCAGTACTTC
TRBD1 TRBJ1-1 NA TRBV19 CASTWTGLNTEAFF TGTGCCAGTACCTGGACAGGGCTCAACACTGAAGCTTTCTTT
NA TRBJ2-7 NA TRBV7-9 CASSLTSGYEQYF TGTGCCAGCAGCTTGACCAGCGGCTACGAGCAGTACTTC
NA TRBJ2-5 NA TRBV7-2 CASSLSSVTTQYF TGTGCCAGCAGCCTTTCTAGCGTAACCACCCAGTACTTC
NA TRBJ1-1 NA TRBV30 CAWSVQHTEAFF TGTGCCTGGAGTGTACAGCACACTGAAGCTTTCTTT
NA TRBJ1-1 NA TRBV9 CASSTQQGMNTEAFF TGTGCCAGCAGCACCCAACAGGGTATGAACACTGAAGCTTTCTTT
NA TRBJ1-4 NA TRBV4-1 CASSQRGEKLFF TGCGCCAGCAGCCAGCGGGGGGAAAAACTGTTTTTT
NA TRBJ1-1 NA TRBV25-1 CASSPLGGETEAFF TGTGCCAGCAGTCCTCTTGGCGGGGAAACTGAAGCTTTCTTT
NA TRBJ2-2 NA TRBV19 CASNPGFGELFF TGTGCCAGTAACCCCGGGTTCGGGGAGCTGTTTTTT
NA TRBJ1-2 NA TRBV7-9 CASSFVGLNYGYTF TGTGCCAGCAGCTTCGTCGGTCTGAACTATGGCTACACCTTC
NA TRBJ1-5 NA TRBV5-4 CASSLAGGDQPQHF TGTGCCAGCAGCTTGGCCGGGGGGGATCAGCCCCAGCATTTT
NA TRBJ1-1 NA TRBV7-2 CASSQNRLPNTEAFF TGTGCCAGCAGCCAAAACAGGCTCCCGAACACTGAAGCTTTCTTT
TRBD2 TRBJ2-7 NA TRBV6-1 CASITASGSPNEQYF TGTGCCAGCATCACGGCTAGCGGGAGTCCCAACGAGCAGTACTTC
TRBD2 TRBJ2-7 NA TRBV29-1 CSVQGPSGRALGTYEQYF TGCAGCGTTCAAGGCCCTAGCGGGAGGGCCTTGGGAACCTACGAGCAGTACTTC
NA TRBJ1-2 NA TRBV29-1 CSFRENYGYTF TGCAGCTTCCGGGAAAACTATGGCTACACCTTC
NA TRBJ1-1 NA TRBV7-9 CASSLDGGGNTEAFF TGTGCCAGCAGCTTAGACGGGGGGGGAAACACTGAAGCTTTCTTT
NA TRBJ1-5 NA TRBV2 CASSFSDSGGNQPQHF TGTGCCAGCAGTTTTTCGGACAGCGGGGGGAATCAGCCCCAGCATTTT
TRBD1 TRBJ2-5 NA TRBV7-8 CASSPIGQGRLVAQYF TGTGCCAGCAGCCCTATCGGACAGGGTCGGTTGGTGGCCCAGTACTTC
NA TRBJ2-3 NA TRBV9 CASSAVGAGISTDTQYF TGTGCCAGCAGCGCCGTCGGGGCGGGGATCAGCACAGATACGCAGTATTTT
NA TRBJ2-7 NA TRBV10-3 CAIRDRLSYEQYF TGTGCCATCAGGGACAGATTGTCGTACGAGCAGTACTTC
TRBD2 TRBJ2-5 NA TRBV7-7 CASSLGTSDAETQYF TGTGCCAGCAGCTTAGGGACTAGCGATGCCGAGACCCAGTACTTC
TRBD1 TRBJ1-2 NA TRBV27 CASTTGQGVGGYTF TGTGCCAGCACCACAGGACAGGGGGTGGGTGGCTACACCTTC
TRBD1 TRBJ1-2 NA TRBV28 CASIPTGNYGYTF TGTGCCAGCATCCCGACAGGGAACTATGGCTACACCTTC
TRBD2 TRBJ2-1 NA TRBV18 CASSRTSGLNEQFF TGTGCCAGCTCACGGACTAGCGGGCTCAATGAGCAGTTCTTC
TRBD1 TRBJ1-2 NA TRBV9 CASSVGRGIPIYGYTF TGTGCCAGCAGCGTAGGCAGGGGGATTCCCATCTATGGCTACACCTTC
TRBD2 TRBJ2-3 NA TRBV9 CASSVAGSGGTDTQYF TGTGCCAGCAGCGTAGCCGGTAGCGGGGGGACAGATACGCAGTATTTT
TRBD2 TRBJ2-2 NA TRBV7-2 CANRGLAGGELFF TGTGCCAACAGAGGCCTAGCGGGCGGGGAGCTGTTTTTT
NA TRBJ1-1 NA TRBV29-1 CSVEVGRAATEAFF TGCAGCGTTGAAGTGGGGAGGGCAGCCACTGAAGCTTTCTTT
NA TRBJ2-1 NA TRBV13 CASSLESANEQFF TGTGCCAGCAGCTTAGAGAGCGCCAATGAGCAGTTCTTC
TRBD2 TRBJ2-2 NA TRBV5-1 CASLAGGSGNTGELFF TGCGCCAGCCTTGCGGGGGGCTCGGGGAACACCGGGGAGCTGTTTTTT
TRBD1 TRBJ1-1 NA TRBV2 CASSENRGHNTEAFF TGTGCCAGCAGTGAAAACAGGGGGCATAACACTGAAGCTTTCTTT
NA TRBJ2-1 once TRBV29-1 CSGNREHNEQFF TGCAGCGGGAACCGGGAGCACAATGAGCAGTTCTTC
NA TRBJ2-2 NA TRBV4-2 CASSQAFGTGELFF TGTGCCAGCAGCCAAGCCTTCGGCACCGGGGAGCTGTTTTTT
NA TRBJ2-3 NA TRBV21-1 CASSKGARGGASDTQYF TGTGCCAGCAGCAAAGGGGCCCGAGGAGGGGCTAGCGATACGCAGTATTTT
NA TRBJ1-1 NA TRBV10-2 CASSEYPPGTEAFF TGCGCCAGCAGTGAGTATCCCCCGGGAACTGAAGCTTTCTTT
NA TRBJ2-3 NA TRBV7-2 CASSPPRGASTDTQYF TGTGCCAGCAGCCCCCCCCGCGGGGCTAGCACAGATACGCAGTATTTT
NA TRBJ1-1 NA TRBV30 CAWSVGEGVEAFF TGTGCCTGGAGTGTAGGGGAGGGAGTGGAAGCTTTCTTT
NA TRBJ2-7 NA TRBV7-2 CASSFSSYEQYF TGTGCCAGCAGCTTTAGCTCCTACGAGCAGTACTTC
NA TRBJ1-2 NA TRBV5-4 CASSFVEGYYGYTF TGTGCCAGCAGCTTTGTAGAGGGATACTATGGCTACACCTTC
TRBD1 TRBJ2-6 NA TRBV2 CASRTGGSGANVLTF TGTGCCAGCAGGACAGGGGGCTCTGGGGCCAACGTCCTGACTTTC
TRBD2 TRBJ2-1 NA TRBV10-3 CAISEPSGGPNEQFF TGTGCCATCAGTGAACCGAGCGGGGGCCCCAATGAGCAGTTCTTC